The 6 T cell receptor beta chains presented below share a single source sample, sequenced in a study of T-cell reconstitution after alpha-beta-depleted transplantation in children. Construction of the TCRbeta library involved unique molecular identifiers. One entry per CDR3 protein, called by TCRdb with MiXCR from the PCR reads. The sample lists roughly 66,000 distinct CDR3 sequences, roughly 5% occurring once. Material: PBMCs, mostly from graft donor cells, obtained 180 days after TCRalphabeta/CD19-depleted stem cell transplant. Every receptor here comes from a boy under two years old who had a stem cell transplant for acute myeloid leukemia, so the T cells may come from the graft donor.

This clonotype has at least ten counts. The chain recombines TRBV6-5 with TRBJ1-2; D is unresolved. The V and J ends lost 11 bases and 0 bases respectively, with 19 bases between them. Per germline, CDR1 MNHEY and CDR2 SVGAGI. This CDR3 is 15 amino acids long. The CDR3 DNA is TGTGCCGCTGCTGCGGGAAGGACTTCTAACTATGGCTACACCTTC. Residues: CAAAAGRTSNYGYTF.

In its sample, this clonotype was seen many times. The gene calls are TRBV12-3 or TRBV12-4 and TRBJ2-6; no definite D call. The CDR3 runs to 15 residues. V gave up 1 base and J gave up 5 bases, with 9 bases separating them. The CDR3 nucleotides are TGTGCCAGCAGTTTAGGCAGGCTCTGGGCCAACGTCCTGACTTTC. As protein: CASSLGRLWANVLTF.

This clonotype was picked up many times. V is TRBV5-5 and J is TRBJ2-2; D is perhaps TRBD1 (6 bases). From germline, CDR1 is SGHKS and CDR2 YYEKEE (reference sequence). The CDR3 length is 17 residues. Trimming removed 4 bases at V and 0 bases at J, with 16 bases between. CDR3: CASSGQSIRANTGELFF. CDR3 sequence (DNA): TGTGCCAGCAGCGGACAGTCAATCCGAGCGAACACCGGGGAGCTGTTTTTT. Full variable domain (remainder filled in from reference TRBV5-5 and TRBJ2-2): DAGVTQSPTHLIKTRGQQVTLRCSPISGHKSVSWYQQVLGQGPQFIFQYYEKEERGRGNFPDRFSARQFPNYSSELNVNALLLGDSALYLCASSGQSIRANTGELFFGEGSRLTVL.

Many counts were recorded for this clonotype. V gene TRBV12-3 or TRBV12-4 combines with J gene TRBJ1-3, with D uncertain. The CDR3 is 15 residues long. V was trimmed by 6 bases and J by 0 bases, leaving 12 bases between them. The CDR3 region is CASSPPWGSGNTIYF. The CDR3 bases are TGTGCCAGCAGCCCTCCATGGGGCTCTGGAAACACCATATATTTT.

This clonotype was picked up many times. The CDR3 sequence: CASSFGDYGSNQPQHF. DNA for the CDR3: TGTGCCAGCAGCTTCGGAGACTATGGGAGCAATCAGCCCCAGCATTTT. This chain connects TRBV7-8 to TRBJ1-5; D gene unclear. V was cut by 3 bases and J by 1 base, with 13 bases left in between. From germline, CDR1 is SGHVS and CDR2 FQNEAQ. The length of the CDR3 is 16 residues.

The chain has TRBV12-3 or TRBV12-4 and TRBJ2-7, with D perhaps TRBD1 or TRBD2 (5 bases each). Trimming removed 11 bases from V and 2 bases from J, with 31 bases in between. The CDR3 contains 18 residues. In nucleotides, the CDR3 is TGTGCCTTCAGTTTACTGGGGATGGGGGAGAGAGGACCCTACGAGCAGTACTTC. This codes for CAFSLLGMGERGPYEQYF.